These 8 T cell receptor beta chains were sequenced from one sample in a study of chemoradiotherapy in HPV16-positive cancers. Libraries were prepared by immunoSEQ multiplex PCR; TCRdb keeps only in-frame clonotypes and omits some of them. This sample yields around 40,000 clones, of which under 80% are seen a single time; about 5% belongs to the top ten. Sequencing was performed on blood, taken from a patient who underwent chemoradiotherapy. The receptor set was obtained from a human donor with HPV-associated anogenital cancer.

The chain combines TRBV12-5 with TRBJ1-1, with D unresolved. CDR3 length equals 13 residues. Germline V gene sequence: CDR1 LGHNT, CDR2 FRNRAP. Trimming stripped 2 bases from V and 2 bases from J, with 6 bases between. The CDR3 reads CASGLSFNTEAFF. CDR3 in DNA: TGTGCTAGTGGTTTGAGTTTCAACACTGAAGCTTTCTTT. Combining the CDR3 with reference TRBV12-5 and TRBJ1-1 gives the whole variable domain DARVTQTPRHKVTEMGQEVTMRCQPILGHNTVFWYRQTMMQGLELLAYFRNRAPLDDSGMPKDRFSAEMPDATLATLKIQPSEPRDSAVYFCASGLSFNTEAFFGQGTRLTVV.

This chain links TRBV2 with TRBJ2-1; 7 nucleotides align to TRBD1. After removal of 7 bases from V and 0 bases from J, the junction contained 6 bases not matched to a gene. This CDR3 has 15 amino acids. Germline V gives CDR1 SNHLY, CDR2 FYNNEI. CDR3 bases: TGTGCCAGCAAGAAGGACAGGAGCTCCTACAATGAGCAGTTCTTC. This codes for CASKKDRSSYNEQFF.

This chain connects TRBV2 to TRBJ1-4; 7 bases match TRBD1. Germline CDR1 reads SNHLY; CDR2 reads FYNNEI. The J segment lost 2 bases and the V segment lost 8 bases, leaving 5 bases of the junction unmatched. The CDR3 spans 14 residues. CDR3 in DNA: TGTGCCAGCTCAAGGGGGCCTACTAATGAAAAACTGTTTTTT. Its translation: CASSRGPTNEKLFF.

The chain is built from TRBV11-2 and TRBJ1-3; D not certain. CDR3 length equals 13 residues. CDR1 SGHAT and CDR2 FQNNGV come from the germline V gene. Trimming pared 5 bases from V and 0 bases from J, leaving 5 bases between. CDR3 coding DNA: TGTGCCAGCAGCCCAAGCTCTGGAAACACCATATATTTT. Amino acid sequence: CASSPSSGNTIYF.

The chain uses TRBV11-2 and TRBJ2-2, with 8 nucleotides matching TRBD2. V was pared by 1 base and J by 5 bases, with 3 bases of the junction left unmatched. The CDR3 runs to 15 residues. Germline CDR1 reads SGHAT; CDR2 reads FQNNGV. In DNA form, the CDR3 reads TGTGCCAGCAGCTTAGCGGGGGGGCGGACCGGGGAGCTGTTTTTT. Its protein is CASSLAGGRTGELFF.

This rearrangement joins TRBV9 to TRBJ2-7; D ambiguous. V was clipped by 0 bases and J by 7 bases, with 8 bases between them. This CDR3 has 12 residues. Germline V CDR1 and CDR2: SGDLS, YYNGEE. CDR3 in DNA: TGTGCCAGCAGCGTAGTCCGAGGAGAGCAGTACTTC. This gives the protein CASSVVRGEQYF.

The chain recombines TRBV18 with TRBJ1-5; 9 positions agree with TRBD1. The CDR3 has 15 amino acids. Germline CDR1 is KGHSH and CDR2 is LQKENI. The trim removed 4 bases at V and 7 bases at J, leaving 8 bases unmatched. DNA of the CDR3: TGTGCCAGCTCACTCGTACAGGGGGCAGGGCAGCCCCAGCATTTT. This encodes CASSLVQGAGQPQHF.

This chain connects TRBV7-8 to TRBJ2-2, with D unresolved. Trimming removed 1 base from V and 4 bases from J, with 16 bases in between. Germline CDR1 reads SGHVS; CDR2 reads FQNEAQ. This CDR3 region has 17 residues. CDR3 sequence: CASSLVGRWATTGELFF. Written as DNA, the CDR3 is TGTGCCAGCAGCTTAGTAGGACGGTGGGCGACCACCGGGGAGCTGTTTTTT. Full variable domain (remainder filled in from reference TRBV7-8 and TRBJ2-2): GAGVSQSPRYKVAKRGQDVALRCDPISGHVSLFWYQQALGQGPEFLTYFQNEAQLDKSGLPSDRFFAERPEGSVSTLKIQRTQQEDSAVYLCASSLVGRWATTGELFFGEGSRLTVL.